The 27 T cell receptor beta chains below were found in one sample sequenced in a study of T-cell reconstitution after alpha-beta-depleted transplantation in children. Molecular barcoding with unique molecular identifiers was used for the TCRbeta library. From the PCR reads, TCRdb called clonotypes with MiXCR, one entry per CDR3 protein. The sample includes 250,000 to 400,000 distinct CDR3 sequences, approximately 23% of them seen just once. The material sequenced was PBMCs, mostly from graft donor cells, taken 180 days after TCRalphabeta/CD19-depleted stem cell transplant. All receptors come from a male patient younger than 18 who had a stem cell transplant for acute lymphoblastic leukemia, so the T cells may come from the graft donor.

This clonotype appeared a few times. This chain joins TRBV2 and TRBJ2-1; 12 bases are a match to TRBD2. Germline CDR1 SNHLY, CDR2 FYNNEI. The CDR3 extends over 15 amino acids. V lost 7 bases, J lost 9 bases, and 10 bases stayed unmatched. The CDR3 DNA is TGTGCCAGCAAAGACCCGACTAGCGGGAGCACTGAGCAGTTCTTC. This gives the protein CASKDPTSGSTEQFF.

This clonotype was observed a handful of times. The chain joins TRBV20-1 to TRBJ2-7; the D is unclear. Looked up from germline, CDR1 is DFQATT and CDR2 is SNEGSKA (reference sequence). The CDR3 runs to 14 residues. The ends were cut back, 3 bases at V and 6 bases at J, with 18 bases in the middle. CDR3 in amino acids: CSASIRLGVGEQYF. In nucleotides, the CDR3 is TGCAGTGCTAGCATAAGGCTAGGTGTAGGCGAGCAGTACTTC.

The chain couples TRBV20-1 to TRBJ2-4; 13 nucleotides align to TRBD2. There are 17 residues in the CDR3. Germline V gives CDR1 DFQATT, CDR2 SNEGSKA (reference sequence). The V and J ends lost 4 bases and 8 bases, in that order; junction bases with no gene match: 14. This CDR3 reads CSAIPLWTSGSRHIQYF. The CDR3 coding sequence is TGCAGTGCTATCCCCTTATGGACTAGCGGGAGTCGGCACATTCAGTACTTC.

The V and J genes are TRBV20-1 and TRBJ1-1; no reliable D call. Germline V gene lookup returns CDR1 DFQATT and CDR2 SNEGSKA (reference sequence). Trimming stripped 2 bases from V and 1 base from J, with 8 bases between. The CDR3 covers 13 residues. This CDR3 reads CSARSGPNTEAFF. CDR3 in DNA: TGCAGTGCTAGAAGTGGGCCGAACACTGAAGCTTTCTTT.

This clonotype occurred a few times. This chain uses TRBV6-5 with TRBJ2-6; 7 bases align to TRBD1. CDR3 size: 12 residues. Germline V gene data show CDR1 as MNHEY and CDR2 as SVGAGI. V dropped 10 bases and J dropped 11; count of bases not matched to a gene: 8. CDR3 protein: CAIGQAPYVLTF. The CDR3 nucleotides read TGTGCCATAGGACAGGCTCCCTACGTCCTGACTTTC.

V is TRBV27 and J is TRBJ2-7; D may be TRBD1 (6 bases). The CDR3 spans 14 residues. V was clipped by 5 bases and J by 2 bases, with 13 bases between them. Germline values: CDR1 MNHEY, CDR2 SMNVEV (reference sequence). The CDR3 DNA reads TGTGCCAGCAGTCCAATTGGACAGACCTACGAGCAGTACTTC. Protein sequence: CASSPIGQTYEQYF.

This clonotype came up a few times. V usage is TRBV19 and J usage is TRBJ1-1; the match to TRBD1 covers 7 bases. Germline V CDR1 and CDR2: LNHDA, SQIVND (reference sequence). V lost 6 bases and J lost 3; bases outside the gene matches: 4. The CDR3 length is 13 residues. Here the CDR3 reads CASSPRGYTEAFF. CDR3 bases: TGTGCCAGTAGCCCCAGGGGGTACACTGAAGCTTTCTTT.

A few counts support this clonotype. The rearrangement links TRBV7-9 to TRBJ1-5; a weak D match, TRBD1 (5 bases). V was trimmed by 5 bases and J by 1 base, leaving 12 bases between them. The CDR3 is 15 amino acids. In germline, CDR1 is SEHNR, CDR2 FQNEAQ (reference sequence). The CDR3 nucleotides read TGTGCCAGCAGCCCCTCGGACACAAGCAATCAGCCCCAGCATTTT. Encoded protein: CASSPSDTSNQPQHF.

The rearrangement joins TRBV2 to TRBJ1-5; weak D call: TRBD1 (5 bases). CDR3 length: 14 residues. Trimming stripped 7 bases from V and 0 bases from J, with 10 bases between. Germline V CDR1 and CDR2: SNHLY, FYNNEI. Here the CDR3 reads CASTGRYSNQPQHF. The DNA for the CDR3 is TGTGCCAGCACGGGACGGTATAGCAATCAGCCCCAGCATTTT.

This clonotype has more than one count but fewer than ten. The V call is TRBV3-1, the J call TRBJ2-1; 7 bases match TRBD2. With 1 base clipped from V and 7 bases from J, the junction kept 4 bases outside the gene matches. Looked up from germline, CDR1 is LGHDT and CDR2 is YNNKEL (reference sequence). CDR3 size: 14 residues. The CDR3 is CASSQVLADNEQFF. The CDR3 DNA is TGTGCCAGCAGCCAAGTGCTAGCGGATAATGAGCAGTTCTTC.

Written as DNA, the CDR3 is TGTGCCAGTAGATCTGGGACAGGCCTTCCTAGCACAGATACGCAGTATTTT. Protein product: CASRSGTGLPSTDTQYF. J is TRBJ2-3 and V is TRBV19, with 8 bases fitting TRBD1. The V gene's germline CDR1 is LNHDA and CDR2 SQIVND (reference sequence). The CDR3 loop spans 17 amino acids. J gave up 0 bases and V 6 bases, and 11 bases lay outside the gene matches.

This clonotype appeared a few times. The V call is TRBV3-1, the J call TRBJ2-7; D might be TRBD1 or TRBD2, each matching 5 bases. The CDR3 is 15 amino acids. V shed 4 bases and J shed 3 bases, with 16 bases lying between them. From germline, CDR1 is LGHDT and CDR2 YNNKEL (reference sequence). The CDR3 sequence: CASSPHPGRNYEQYF. In DNA form, the CDR3 reads TGTGCCAGCAGCCCTCACCCGGGACGGAACTACGAGCAGTACTTC.

In this sample, this clonotype turned up a few times. The chain combines TRBV11-2 with TRBJ2-3; D is possibly TRBD1 or TRBD2 (6 bases each). The V and J ends lost 5 bases and 0 bases respectively, with 12 bases between them. Germline V gene lookup returns CDR1 SGHAT and CDR2 FQNNGV. The CDR3 spans 15 residues. CDR3 sequence: CASSPRGTSTDTQYF. The CDR3 DNA reads TGTGCCAGCAGCCCGAGGGGGACTAGCACAGATACGCAGTATTTT. Looking up the rest from reference TRBV11-2 and TRBJ2-3 gives the full variable domain: EAGVAQSPRYKIIEKRQSVAFWCNPISGHATLYWYQQILGQGPKLLIQFQNNGVVDDSQLPKDRFSAERLKGVDSTLKIQPAKLEDSAVYLCASSPRGTSTDTQYFGPGTRLTVL.

The gene calls are TRBV20-1 and TRBJ2-1, with 10 bases lining up with TRBD2. With V trimmed by 0 bases and J by 2 bases, 1 base remained unmatched. CDR1 and CDR2 (germline): DFQATT, SNEGSKA (reference sequence). The CDR3 consists of 15 residues. Here the CDR3 DNA reads TGCAGTGCTAGAGAGGGACTAGCGACCTACAATGAGCAGTTCTTC. This sequence encodes CSAREGLATYNEQFF.

This chain joins TRBV29-1 and TRBJ2-5; TRBD2 agrees at 7 bases. The ends lost 1 base at V and 5 bases at J; junction bases unmatched: 19. The germline gives CDR1 SQVTM, CDR2 ANQGSEA. The CDR3 spans 18 residues. CDR3 DNA: TGCAGCGTTGAAGGGCTACCTTTAGGGACTAACGGTGGGGAGACCCAGTACTTC. Protein product: CSVEGLPLGTNGGETQYF.

This clonotype was picked up many times. One junction end disagrees with the germline gene, perhaps due to a read error. CDR3 nucleotides: TGTGCCAGCAGCTTAGGCAGGGACTACGAGCAGTACTTC. Translated, it gives CASSLGRDYEQYF. The genes are TRBV5-1 and TRBJ2-7; TRBD1 might be the D (5 bases). The germline V gene encodes CDR1 SGHRS and CDR2 YFSETQ. The CDR3 has 13 amino acids.

The chain employs TRBV27 and TRBJ2-1, with TRBD2 matching over 8 bases. Germline assignment: CDR1 MNHEY and CDR2 SMNVEV (reference sequence). The CDR3 is made up of 15 amino acids. V was clipped by 6 bases and J by 2 bases; unmatched bases: 6. The CDR3 loop is CASSFRGLAYNEQFF. CDR3 DNA: TGTGCCAGCAGCTTCAGGGGACTAGCCTACAATGAGCAGTTCTTC.

This chain connects TRBV20-1 to TRBJ2-7, with 10 bases aligning to TRBD2. The CDR3 sequence is 17 residues long. The germline gives CDR1 DFQATT, CDR2 SNEGSKA (reference sequence). Trimming took 2 bases from V and 4 from J; bases not matched to a gene: 14. The CDR3, as DNA: TGCAGTGCTAGACCGCCTAGCGGGAGCCATACACCGTACGAGCAGTACTTC. Its protein is CSARPPSGSHTPYEQYF.

CDR3 nucleotides: TGCAGTGCTAGATCCCGGGGACTTCTCGAGCAGTACTTC. Protein product: CSARSRGLLEQYF. This chain joins TRBV20-1 and TRBJ2-7; tentative D call: TRBD2 (6 bases). The germline V and J ends were trimmed by 2 bases and 6 bases, with 14 bases remaining between them. The CDR3 runs 13 residues. Per germline, CDR1 DFQATT and CDR2 SNEGSKA (reference sequence).

This clonotype occurred a few times. The chain joins TRBV7-9 to TRBJ1-1; 10 nucleotides line up with TRBD1. Trimming cost V 3 bases and J 0 bases; bases outside gene matches: 1. CDR1 SEHNR and CDR2 FQNEAQ come from the germline V gene (reference sequence). The CDR3 runs to 15 residues. As DNA, the CDR3 is TGTGCCAGCAGCTTGGGACAGGGGTTGAACACTGAAGCTTTCTTT. Translated: CASSLGQGLNTEAFF.

This clonotype was seen more than once but under ten times. The chain carries TRBV7-9 and TRBJ2-7, with TRBD2 identical over 9 bases. There are 17 residues in the CDR3. The germline gives CDR1 SEHNR, CDR2 FQNEAQ (reference sequence). Trimming took 6 bases from V and 0 from J; bases not matched to a gene: 12. CDR3 in DNA: TGTGCCAGCAGTGTGGGACTAGCTTCTCCCAGCTCCTACGAGCAGTACTTC. It yields the protein CASSVGLASPSSYEQYF.

This clonotype was counted between two and nine times. V usage is TRBV7-3 and J usage is TRBJ1-2; 10 bases map to TRBD1. The CDR3 runs 14 residues. From germline, CDR1 is SGHTA and CDR2 FQGTGA. V trimming: 3 bases; J trimming: 7 bases; junction bases outside the gene matches: 5. The CDR3: CASSFDRGHGGYTF. The CDR3 DNA reads as TGTGCCAGCAGCTTCGACAGGGGGCATGGTGGCTACACCTTC.

In this sample, this clonotype turned up a few times. The chain couples TRBV12-3 or TRBV12-4 to TRBJ1-5, with D possibly being TRBD1 (5 bases). Trimming cost V 5 bases and J 1 base, with 15 bases left between them. The CDR3 is made up of 16 amino acids. The CDR3 nucleotides read TGTGCCAGCAGTCCTACGCAGGGTGGCAGCAATCAGCCCCAGCATTTT. It specifies CASSPTQGGSNQPQHF.

This clonotype was detected only a few times. The J gene is TRBJ2-1, the V gene TRBV29-1; 7 bases map to TRBD2. Germline trimming cut 5 bases from V and 2 bases from J; bases unmatched to any gene: 6. This CDR3 has 14 amino acids. Germline values: CDR1 SQVTM, CDR2 ANQGSEA. The CDR3 loop reads CSVHRLAAYNEQFF. CDR3 nucleotide sequence: TGCAGCGTTCACAGACTAGCCGCCTACAATGAGCAGTTCTTC.

The chain joins TRBV4-1 to TRBJ2-1; 9 positions match TRBD1. This CDR3 contains 16 residues. V shed 7 bases, J shed 2 bases, and the junction held 9 bases outside the gene matches. CDR1 is MGHRA, CDR2 YSYEKL, per germline. In DNA, the CDR3 is TGCGCCAGCAACTCCCCCGGACAGGGGACCTACAATGAGCAGTTCTTC. Translating it yields CASNSPGQGTYNEQFF.

This clonotype was detected a few times. This chain links TRBV12-3 or TRBV12-4 with TRBJ2-1, with 7 bases fitting TRBD2. Losses at the gene ends were 2 bases for V and 8 bases for J; bases not matched to a gene: 15. The CDR3 is 17 residues long. The CDR3 here is CASSLSRLAAGIDEQFF. The CDR3 nucleotides read TGTGCCAGCAGTTTAAGCCGACTAGCAGCGGGCATTGATGAGCAGTTCTTC.

This clonotype was detected only a few times. The rearrangement uses TRBV18 and TRBJ1-6, with unresolved D. The germline V gene encodes CDR1 KGHSH and CDR2 LQKENI. Trimming stripped 3 bases from V and 4 bases from J, with 7 bases between. The CDR3 is made up of 14 amino acids. CDR3 DNA sequence: TGTGCCAGCTCACCGGGCAGTTATAATTCACCCCTCCACTTT. It yields the protein CASSPGSYNSPLHF.